What follows is one TCR beta chain and its context. This sample is drawn from a study of T cell changes during pregnancy in multiple sclerosis. Produced via immunoSEQ multiplex PCR; TCRdb's table is partial and in-frame only. This sample has about 75,000 clones, with approximately 95% found just once. The receptor's source is a female donor with multiple sclerosis, enrolled in a pregnancy study. The sample consisted of CD4+ T cells from peripheral blood mononuclear cells, taken after pregnancy.

Written as DNA, the CDR3 is TGTGCCAGTAGCCAGGGAAAGAACACTGAAGCTTTCTTT. Amino acids: CASSQGKNTEAFF. The V and J genes are TRBV19 and TRBJ1-1, with D perhaps TRBD1 (5 bases). CDR1 and CDR2 (germline): LNHDA, SQIVND (reference sequence). V lost 6 bases and J lost 1, with 9 bases in between. The CDR3 extends over 13 amino acids.